One sample yielded the 18 T cell receptor beta chains listed below, sequenced in a study of cytomegalovirus exposure and HLA in healthy donors (dated by TCRdb to the late 2010s). Library creation used the immunoSEQ multiplex PCR assay. For the multiplex PCR, a mixture combining 60 forward primers for TCR Vbeta segments and 13 reverse primers for TCR Jbeta segments was used. TCRdb provides this immuneACCESS table in a form limited to in-frame rearrangements. Some clones are lacking; in checked studies, under half of them reflect an unresolved V gene, and why the rest are absent is not known. This sample comprises about 150,000 clones, around 80% of them detected only once. The ten largest clones add up to 4% to 4.5% of the sample. The sequencing input was PBMCs. These receptors all come from a woman between 35 and 50 years old in good health and CMV-seropositive.

The chain links TRBV2 to TRBJ2-7; D is possibly TRBD2 (6 bases). The CDR3 is 17 amino acids. The V gene's germline CDR1 is SNHLY and CDR2 FYNNEI. The V end lost 4 bases, the J end lost 0 bases, and 19 bases lay between the germline ends. The CDR3 bases are TGTGCCAGCAGTGGGGGAGGAGGGACGATAAACTCCTACGAGCAGTACTTC. It encodes CASSGGGGTINSYEQYF.

The CDR3 DNA sequence: TGTGCCAGCAGTGAATCTCCAGGGGGCTATAACAATGAGCAGTTCTTC. It specifies CASSESPGGYNNEQFF. The rearrangement links TRBV6-1 to TRBJ2-1; 8 bases line up with TRBD1. This CDR3 spans 16 amino acids. J gave up 5 bases and V 2 bases, and 8 bases lay outside the gene matches. CDR1 is MNHNS and CDR2 is SASEGT in the germline V gene.

The chain uses TRBV6-6 and TRBJ2-7, with 12 positions matching TRBD2. The CDR3 runs 15 residues. CDR1 MNHNY and CDR2 SVGAGI come from the germline V gene (reference sequence). Trimming at V came to 7 bases and at J to 2 bases, leaving 6 bases not matched to a gene. CDR3 bases: TGTGCCAGCACCACGGGACTAGCGGGCGCCTACGAGCAGTACTTC. It is translated as CASTTGLAGAYEQYF.

The chain couples TRBV9 to TRBJ2-5, with 10 bases matching TRBD2. The V gene end was trimmed by 7 bases and the J gene end by 0 bases; junction bases not matched to a gene: 6. Germline CDR1 is SGDLS and CDR2 is YYNGEE. This CDR3 spans 15 amino acids. The CDR3 region has the DNA TGTGCCAGCTCGGAGCGGGGGGGGTACCAAGAGACCCAGTACTTC. Its translation is CASSERGGYQETQYF.

This clone was counted between two and nine times. V and J are TRBV6-5 and TRBJ1-2; D ambiguous. V dropped 7 bases and J dropped 3 bases, with 12 bases sitting between them. This CDR3 spans 13 amino acids. CDR1 is MNHEY, CDR2 SVGAGI, per germline. CDR3 nucleotides: TGTGCCAGCAAAGCCACAGTGGACTATGGCTACACCTTC. Translation: CASKATVDYGYTF.

This chain connects TRBV6-1 to TRBJ2-3, with unresolved D. The CDR3 covers 12 residues. The V and J ends lost 5 bases and 4 bases respectively, with 7 bases between them. Germline CDR1 MNHNS, CDR2 SASEGT. The CDR3 DNA is TGTGCCAGCAGTCGGGTGGCAGATACGCAGTATTTT. This encodes CASSRVADTQYF.

The gene calls are TRBV10-3 and TRBJ2-1; tentatively, D is TRBD2 (6 bases). V was cut by 0 bases and J by 9 bases, with 12 bases left in between. There are 14 residues in the CDR3. Germline CDR1 and CDR2: ENHRY and SYGVKD. CDR3 in amino acids: CAISESREESEQFF. Here the CDR3 DNA reads TGTGCCATCAGTGAGTCAAGGGAGGAGAGTGAGCAGTTCTTC.

The gene calls are TRBV2 and TRBJ1-3, with 9 nucleotides matching TRBD1. The trim removed 5 bases at V and 7 bases at J, leaving 6 bases unmatched. Germline loops: CDR1 SNHLY, CDR2 FYNNEI. The CDR3 is 14 amino acids. CDR3 amino acids: CASSLDRGRNTIYF. Written as DNA, the CDR3 is TGTGCCAGCAGTTTGGACAGGGGAAGGAACACCATATATTTT. The complete variable domain, with remaining parts taken from reference TRBV2 and TRBJ1-3, reads EPEVTQTPSHQVTQMGQEVILRCVPISNHLYFYWYRQILGQKVEFLVSFYNNEISEKSEIFDDQFSVERPDGSNFTLKIRSTKLEDSAMYFCASSLDRGRNTIYFGEGSWLTVV.

J is TRBJ1-2 and V is TRBV4-3; tentatively, D is TRBD1 (5 bases). This CDR3 has 17 residues. Germline V CDR1 and CDR2: LGHNA, YSLEER. V was shortened by 0 bases and J by 5 bases, with 19 bases between the two germline ends. CDR3 sequence: CASSQEGGAAQEYGYTF. The CDR3 DNA reads as TGCGCCAGCAGCCAAGAAGGAGGGGCGGCCCAGGAGTATGGCTACACCTTC.

This clone occurred a few times. This chain connects TRBV4-3 to TRBJ2-7, with D tentatively TRBD2 (6 bases). Trimming took 1 base from V and 2 from J, leaving 15 bases between them. There are 16 residues in the CDR3. Germline assignment: CDR1 LGHNA and CDR2 YSLEER. The CDR3 here is CASSQGSASATYEQYF. CDR3 DNA: TGCGCCAGCAGCCAAGGATCAGCTAGCGCCACCTACGAGCAGTACTTC.

J is TRBJ2-7 and V is TRBV18; 7 bases map to TRBD2. With V trimmed by 2 bases and J by 5 bases, 12 bases remained unmatched. CDR3 length: 16 residues. Germline loops: CDR1 KGHSH, CDR2 LQKENI. CDR3 sequence (DNA): TGTGCCAGCTCACCAGTGGGGGGGACCGATCGGGACGAGCAGTACTTC. Translation gives CASSPVGGTDRDEQYF.

This rearrangement joins TRBV6-1 to TRBJ2-5; 7 bases map to TRBD2. The CDR3 runs 14 residues. Germline trimming cut 7 bases from V and 4 bases from J; bases unmatched to any gene: 9. CDR1 is MNHNS and CDR2 is SASEGT in the germline V gene. The chain's CDR3 is CASTSPPGGETQYF. In DNA, the CDR3 is TGTGCCAGCACTTCCCCCCCGGGGGGAGAGACCCAGTACTTC.

The chain combines TRBV7-6 with TRBJ2-1, with D unresolved. Germline V CDR1 and CDR2: SGHVS, FNYEAQ. V was clipped by 1 base and J by 11 bases, with 9 bases between them. The CDR3 has 12 residues. The CDR3 coding sequence is TGTGCCAGCAGCTTAGTCCCTGGGCAGCAGTTCTTC. Residues: CASSLVPGQQFF.

The chain employs TRBV28 and TRBJ2-7, with 7 bases aligning to TRBD2. V was clipped by 2 bases and J by 7 bases; unmatched bases: 11. CDR3 size: 15 residues. From germline, CDR1 is MDHEN and CDR2 SYDVKM. CDR3 protein: CASSLMSSGWREQYF. The CDR3 nucleotides are TGTGCCAGCAGTTTAATGTCTAGCGGCTGGCGTGAGCAGTACTTC.

The chain has TRBV27 and TRBJ2-3, with D perhaps TRBD1 (5 bases). This CDR3 is built from 14 residues. V lost 3 bases, J lost 1 base, and 8 bases lay in between. Germline V gene data show CDR1 as MNHEY and CDR2 as SMNVEV (reference sequence). The CDR3 protein is CASSFVTGTDTQYF. The CDR3 bases are TGTGCCAGCAGTTTCGTGACAGGCACAGATACGCAGTATTTT.

A single count supports this clone. This rearrangement joins TRBV2 to TRBJ1-6, with 8 bases identical to TRBD1. The CDR3 runs 15 residues. The germline gives CDR1 SNHLY, CDR2 FYNNEI. Trimming removed 4 bases from V and 5 bases from J; junction bases left unmatched: 4. The CDR3 sequence is CASSVGQGNNSPLHF. The CDR3 coding sequence is TGTGCCAGCAGTGTCGGACAGGGTAATAATTCACCCCTCCACTTT. Full variable domain (rest looked up from reference TRBV2 and TRBJ1-6): EPEVTQTPSHQVTQMGQEVILRCVPISNHLYFYWYRQILGQKVEFLVSFYNNEISEKSEIFDDQFSVERPDGSNFTLKIRSTKLEDSAMYFCASSVGQGNNSPLHFGNGTRLTVT.

The chain combines TRBV27 with TRBJ2-5; D is unclear. With the DNA end fitting TRBJ2-7 better, the J assignment may be wrong. The CDR3 has 13 amino acids. The V gene's germline CDR1 is MNHEY and CDR2 SMNVEV (reference sequence). The chain's CDR3 is CASSLLSSYEQYF. CDR3 nucleotide sequence: TGTGCCAGCAGTTTACTTAGTTCCTACGAGCAGTACTTC.

This chain connects TRBV2 to TRBJ2-7; no clear D gene. Germline V CDR1 and CDR2: SNHLY, FYNNEI. Trimming stripped 2 bases from V and 4 bases from J, with 6 bases between. The length of the CDR3 is 12 residues. The CDR3, as DNA: TGTGCCAGCAGTGAATCCCATTACGAGCAGTACTTC. It yields the protein CASSESHYEQYF.